The rows below give T cell receptor beta chains drawn from one sample of a study of T cell repertoires in cytomegalovirus infection. The antigens for these receptors are not known. TCRdb reprocessed the reads via MiXCR and lists one record per CDR3 protein. The sample includes about 900,000 distinct CDR3 sequences, 31% seen only once; the top ten take 11% to 15%. The sample was cultured CD8+ T cells from PBMCs, taken from culture after CMV antigen stimulation. The origin of the receptors is a human donor in good health (CMV status not recorded). Some clones in this sample may be carry-over from other donors' samples. CDR3s include the opening cysteine and the closing phenylalanine or tryptophan. The listing skips clone size in some rows; elsewhere it reads once, few, many or a size class.

size,J,length,V,CDR3
few,TRBJ1-5,15,TRBV19,CASSIVPDSNQPQHF
-,TRBJ2-1,16,TRBV28,CASSSGQGLLYNEQFF
many,TRBJ2-1,15,TRBV7-2,CASSSLAGGGGEQFF
-,TRBJ2-1,16,TRBV6-4,CASARTSGGTLDEQFF
-,TRBJ1-6,14,TRBV20-1,CSAPGQGWDSPLHF
-,TRBJ1-1,14,TRBV12-3/TRBV12-4,CASSPGRVAIEAFF
-,TRBJ2-1,15,TRBV7-3,CPSSPRGALGNEQFF
-,TRBJ1-2,14,TRBV7-9,CASSLAGNFYGYTF
few,TRBJ2-7,14,TRBV6-2/TRBV6-3,CASSYPAGVFEQYF
-,TRBJ2-1,17,TRBV24-1,CATSLGLAGGSRDEQFF
-,TRBJ1-2,18,TRBV10-3,CAISESRDVLPVNYGYTF
-,TRBJ1-5,14,TRBV28,CASSLLWGNQPQHF
few,TRBJ1-5,17,TRBV6-1,CASSSPKTGSGNQPQHF
many,TRBJ2-1,14,TRBV5-1,CASSFRDTYNEQFF
-,TRBJ2-3,16,TRBV6-5,CASSAWPAPSTDTQYF
few,TRBJ1-5,15,TRBV9,CASSKTGDPHQPQHF
-,TRBJ2-1,13,TRBV3-1,CASSLLEYREQFF
-,TRBJ1-6,15,TRBV7-9,CASSFGVGDSSPLHF
few,TRBJ2-2,17,TRBV7-3,CASSSKGQFMNTGELFF
many,TRBJ2-1,14,TRBV7-8,CASSSPARNNEQFF
-,TRBJ2-7,15,TRBV5-4,CASSLELAPSHEQCF
-,TRBJ2-3,16,TRBV20-1,CSARENWERRTDTQYF
-,TRBJ1-2,15,TRBV4-1,CASSQVLEGSYGYTF
few,TRBJ2-1,13,TRBV6-5,CASSYSIGNEQFF
few,TRBJ2-3,21,TRBV10-3,CAIRERKFQAGGGKGTDTQYF
few,TRBJ2-5,14,TRBV7-9,CASSLDWREETQYF
many,TRBJ2-1,14,TRBV27,CASSLGQGYNEQFF
few,TRBJ1-6,15,TRBV19,CASRGQSYDNSPLHF
few,TRBJ2-7,16,TRBV6-5,CASSYSIGGTGGFGYF
few,TRBJ1-2,12,TRBV5-1,CASSGPGQGYTF